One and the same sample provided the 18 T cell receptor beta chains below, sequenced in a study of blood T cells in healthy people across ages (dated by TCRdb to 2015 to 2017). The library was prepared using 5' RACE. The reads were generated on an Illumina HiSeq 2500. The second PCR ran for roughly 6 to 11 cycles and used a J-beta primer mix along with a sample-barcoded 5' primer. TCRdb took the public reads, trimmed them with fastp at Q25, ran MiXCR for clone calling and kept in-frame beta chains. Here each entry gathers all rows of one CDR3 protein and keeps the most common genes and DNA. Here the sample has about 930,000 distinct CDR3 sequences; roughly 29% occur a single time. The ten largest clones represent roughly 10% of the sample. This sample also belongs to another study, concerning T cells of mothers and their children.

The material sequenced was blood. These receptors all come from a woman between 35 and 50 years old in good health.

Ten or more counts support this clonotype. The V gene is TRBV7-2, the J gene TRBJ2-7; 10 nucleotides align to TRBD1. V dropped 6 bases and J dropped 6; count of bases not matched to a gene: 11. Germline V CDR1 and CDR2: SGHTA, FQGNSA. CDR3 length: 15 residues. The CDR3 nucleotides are TGTGCCAGCAGGAGAAGCCGGGACAGGGGATCCGAGCAGTACTTC. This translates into CASRRSRDRGSEQYF.

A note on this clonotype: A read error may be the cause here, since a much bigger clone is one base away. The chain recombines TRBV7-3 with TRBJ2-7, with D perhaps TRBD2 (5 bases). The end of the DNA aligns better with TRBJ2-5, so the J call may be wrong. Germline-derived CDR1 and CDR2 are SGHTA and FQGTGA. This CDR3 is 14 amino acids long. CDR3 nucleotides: TGTACCAGCAGCTTAATGGGTAGCGCAGAGACCCAGTACTTC. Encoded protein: CTSSLMGSAETQYF.

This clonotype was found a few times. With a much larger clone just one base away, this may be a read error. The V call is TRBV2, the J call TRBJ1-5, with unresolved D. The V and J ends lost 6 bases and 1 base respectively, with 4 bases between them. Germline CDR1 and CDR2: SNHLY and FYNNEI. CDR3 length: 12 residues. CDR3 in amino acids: CASRVSNQPQHF. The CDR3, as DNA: TGTGCCAGCAGGGTCAGCAATCAGCCCCAGCATTTT.

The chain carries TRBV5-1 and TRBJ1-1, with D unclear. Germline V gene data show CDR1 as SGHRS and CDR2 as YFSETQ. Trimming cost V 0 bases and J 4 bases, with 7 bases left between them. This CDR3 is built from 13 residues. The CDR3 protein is CASSLEVGTEAFF. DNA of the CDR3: TGCGCCAGCAGCTTGGAGGTCGGCACTGAAGCTTTCTTT.

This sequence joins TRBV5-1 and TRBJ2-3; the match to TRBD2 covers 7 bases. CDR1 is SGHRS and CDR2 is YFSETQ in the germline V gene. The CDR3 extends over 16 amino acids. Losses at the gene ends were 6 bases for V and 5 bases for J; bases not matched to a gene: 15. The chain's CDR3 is CASIPGGGNPVDTQYF. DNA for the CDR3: TGCGCCAGCATCCCCGGCGGGGGAAATCCCGTAGATACGCAGTATTTT.

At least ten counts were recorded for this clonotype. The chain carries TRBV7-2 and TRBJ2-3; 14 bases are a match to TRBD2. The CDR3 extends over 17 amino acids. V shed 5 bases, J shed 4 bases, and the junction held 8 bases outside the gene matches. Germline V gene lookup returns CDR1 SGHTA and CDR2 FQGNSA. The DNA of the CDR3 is TGTGCCAGCAGCCTGACTAGCGGGGGGGCAGGTTCAGATACGCAGTATTTT. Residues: CASSLTSGGAGSDTQYF.

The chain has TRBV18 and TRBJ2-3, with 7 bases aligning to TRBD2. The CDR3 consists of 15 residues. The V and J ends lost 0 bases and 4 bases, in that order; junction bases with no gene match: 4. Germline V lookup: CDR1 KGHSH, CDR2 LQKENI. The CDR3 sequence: CASSPPLAAPDTQYF. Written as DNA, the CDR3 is TGTGCCAGCTCACCACCGCTAGCGGCCCCAGATACGCAGTATTTT.

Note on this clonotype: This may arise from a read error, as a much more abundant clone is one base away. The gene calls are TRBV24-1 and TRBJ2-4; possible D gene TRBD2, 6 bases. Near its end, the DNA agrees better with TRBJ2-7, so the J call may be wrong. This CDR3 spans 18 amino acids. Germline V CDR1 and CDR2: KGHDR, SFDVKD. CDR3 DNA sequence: TGTGCCACCAGAGATTCTGCCCGGAGGGCTAGCCCTGACTACGAGCAGTACTTC. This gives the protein CATRDSARRASPDYEQYF.

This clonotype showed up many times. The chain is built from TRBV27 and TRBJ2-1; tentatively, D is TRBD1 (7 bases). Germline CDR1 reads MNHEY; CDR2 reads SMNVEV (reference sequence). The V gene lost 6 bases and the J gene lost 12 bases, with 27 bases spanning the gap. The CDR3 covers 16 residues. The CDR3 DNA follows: TGTGCCAGCAGCCGCGGGACAGTCTCGCGGAGTGGGGGGCAGTTCTTC. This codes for CASSRGTVSRSGGQFF.

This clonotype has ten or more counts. For the CDR3, the DNA is TGCAGCGGGGGACAGGGGCCCTACAATGAGCAGTTCTTC. It codes for CSGGQGPYNEQFF. The chain joins TRBV29-1 to TRBJ2-1; 10 nucleotides agree with TRBD1. The CDR3 is 13 amino acids. The junction had 2 bases not matched to a gene; V was cut back by 7 bases and J by 2 bases. CDR1 is SQVTM, CDR2 ANQGSEA, per germline.

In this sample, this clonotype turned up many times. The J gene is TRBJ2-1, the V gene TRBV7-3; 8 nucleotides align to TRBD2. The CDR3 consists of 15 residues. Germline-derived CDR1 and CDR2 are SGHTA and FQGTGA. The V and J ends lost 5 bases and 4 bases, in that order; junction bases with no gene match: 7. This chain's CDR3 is CASSGGTRGYNEQFF. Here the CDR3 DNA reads TGTGCCAGCAGCGGTGGGACTAGAGGGTACAATGAGCAGTTCTTC. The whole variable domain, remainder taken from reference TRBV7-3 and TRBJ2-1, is GAGVSQTPSNKVTEKGKYVELRCDPISGHTALYWYRQSLGQGPEFLIYFQGTGAADDSGLPNDRFFAVRPEGSVSTLKIQRTERGDSAVYLCASSGGTRGYNEQFFGPGTRLTVL.

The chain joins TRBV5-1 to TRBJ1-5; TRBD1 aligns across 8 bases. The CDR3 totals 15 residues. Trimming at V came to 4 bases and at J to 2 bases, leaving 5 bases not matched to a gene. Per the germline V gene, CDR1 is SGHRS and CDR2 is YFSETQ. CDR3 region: CASSPGTGRNQPQHF. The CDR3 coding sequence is TGCGCCAGCAGCCCTGGGACAGGCCGCAATCAGCCCCAGCATTTT.

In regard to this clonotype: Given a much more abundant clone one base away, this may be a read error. CDR3 loop: CAGSFVETSVETQYF. The CDR3 DNA reads TGTGCCGGCAGCTTTGTAGAGACTAGCGTAGAGACCCAGTACTTC. The V and J genes are TRBV7-9 and TRBJ2-7, with TRBD2 matching 8 bases. The end of the DNA is better explained by TRBJ2-5, so the J call may be wrong. Germline lookup yields CDR1 SEHNR and CDR2 FQNEAQ (reference sequence). The length of the CDR3 is 15 residues.

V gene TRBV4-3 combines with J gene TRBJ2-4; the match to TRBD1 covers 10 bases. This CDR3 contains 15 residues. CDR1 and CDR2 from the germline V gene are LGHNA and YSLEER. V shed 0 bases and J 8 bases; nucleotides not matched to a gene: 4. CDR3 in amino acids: CASSQEAGQGYIQYF. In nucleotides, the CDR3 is TGCGCCAGCAGCCAAGAGGCGGGACAGGGGTACATTCAGTACTTC.

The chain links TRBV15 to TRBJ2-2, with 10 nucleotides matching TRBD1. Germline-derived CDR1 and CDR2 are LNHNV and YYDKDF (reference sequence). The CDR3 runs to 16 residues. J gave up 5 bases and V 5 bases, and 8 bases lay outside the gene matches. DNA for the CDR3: TGTGCCACCAGCCAAGGGGACAGGGGAAGAACCGGGGAGCTGTTTTTT. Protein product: CATSQGDRGRTGELFF.

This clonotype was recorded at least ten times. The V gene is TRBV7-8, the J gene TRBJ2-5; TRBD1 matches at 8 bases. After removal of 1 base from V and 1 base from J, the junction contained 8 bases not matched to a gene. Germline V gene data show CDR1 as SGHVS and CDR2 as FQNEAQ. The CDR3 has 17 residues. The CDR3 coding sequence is TGTGCCAGCAGCTTAGAGGGCAGGGGGCGCCTCCAAGAGACCCAGTACTTC. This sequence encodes CASSLEGRGRLQETQYF.

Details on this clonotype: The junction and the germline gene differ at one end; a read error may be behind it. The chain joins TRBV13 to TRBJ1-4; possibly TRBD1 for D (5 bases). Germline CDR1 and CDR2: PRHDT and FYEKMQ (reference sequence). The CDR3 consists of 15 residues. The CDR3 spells CASSLDWDLNEELFF. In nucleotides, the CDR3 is TGTGCCAGCAGCTTAGATTGGGACCTGAATGAAGAACTGTTTTTT.

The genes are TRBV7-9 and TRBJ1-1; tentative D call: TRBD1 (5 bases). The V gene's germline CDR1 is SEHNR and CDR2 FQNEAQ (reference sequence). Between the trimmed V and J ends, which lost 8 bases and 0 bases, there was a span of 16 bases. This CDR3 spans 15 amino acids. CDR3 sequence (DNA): TGTGCCAGCTCCATTGAGGGGCTAATGAACACTGAAGCTTTCTTT. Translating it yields CASSIEGLMNTEAFF.